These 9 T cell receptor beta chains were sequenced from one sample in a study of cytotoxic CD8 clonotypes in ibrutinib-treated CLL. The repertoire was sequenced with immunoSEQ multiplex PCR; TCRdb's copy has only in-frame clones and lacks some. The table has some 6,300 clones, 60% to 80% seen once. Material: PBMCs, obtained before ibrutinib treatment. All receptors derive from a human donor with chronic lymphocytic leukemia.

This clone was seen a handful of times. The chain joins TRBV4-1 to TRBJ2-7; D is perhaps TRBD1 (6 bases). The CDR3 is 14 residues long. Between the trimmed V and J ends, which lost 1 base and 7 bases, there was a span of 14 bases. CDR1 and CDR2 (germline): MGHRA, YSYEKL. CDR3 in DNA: TGCGCCAGCAGCCAAGTTATCGTAGGGGGTGAGCAGTACTTC. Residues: CASSQVIVGGEQYF.

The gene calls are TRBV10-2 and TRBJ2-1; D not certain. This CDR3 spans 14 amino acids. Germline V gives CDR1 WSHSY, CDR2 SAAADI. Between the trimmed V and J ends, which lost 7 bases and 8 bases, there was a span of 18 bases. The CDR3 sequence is CASKPTGGVDEQFF. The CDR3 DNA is TGCGCCAGCAAACCCACGGGTGGGGTCGATGAGCAGTTCTTC.

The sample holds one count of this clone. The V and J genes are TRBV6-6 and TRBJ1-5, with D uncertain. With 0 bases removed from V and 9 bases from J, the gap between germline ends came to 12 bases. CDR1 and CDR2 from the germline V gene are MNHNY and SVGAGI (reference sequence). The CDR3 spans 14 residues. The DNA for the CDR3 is TGTGCCAGCAGTTACTCGGCAGCCGGAGGGCCCCAGCATTTT. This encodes CASSYSAAGGPQHF.

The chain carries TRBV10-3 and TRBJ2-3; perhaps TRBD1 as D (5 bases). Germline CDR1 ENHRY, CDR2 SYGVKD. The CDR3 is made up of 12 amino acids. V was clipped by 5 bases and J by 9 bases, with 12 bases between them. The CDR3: CAISITRETQYF. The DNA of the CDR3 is TGTGCCATCAGTATAACCAGGGAAACGCAGTATTTT.

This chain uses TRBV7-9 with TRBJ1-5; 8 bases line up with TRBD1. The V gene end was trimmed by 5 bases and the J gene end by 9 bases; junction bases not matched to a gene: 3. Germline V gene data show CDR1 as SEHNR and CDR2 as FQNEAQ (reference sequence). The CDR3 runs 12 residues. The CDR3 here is CASSHTGGPQHF. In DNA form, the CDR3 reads TGTGCCAGCAGCCACACAGGGGGGCCCCAGCATTTT.

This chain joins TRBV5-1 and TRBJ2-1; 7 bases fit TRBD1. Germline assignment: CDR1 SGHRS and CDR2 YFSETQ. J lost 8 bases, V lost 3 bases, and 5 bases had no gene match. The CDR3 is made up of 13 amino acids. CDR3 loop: CASSWGTGDEQFF. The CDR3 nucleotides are TGCGCCAGCAGCTGGGGTACAGGGGATGAGCAGTTCTTC.

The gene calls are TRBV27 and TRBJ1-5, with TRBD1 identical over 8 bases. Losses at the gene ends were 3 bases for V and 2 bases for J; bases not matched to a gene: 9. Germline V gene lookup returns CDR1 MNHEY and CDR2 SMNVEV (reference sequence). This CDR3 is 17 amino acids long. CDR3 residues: CASSLYGQGLGNQPQHF. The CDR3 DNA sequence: TGTGCCAGCAGTTTGTACGGACAGGGCTTAGGCAATCAGCCCCAGCATTTT.

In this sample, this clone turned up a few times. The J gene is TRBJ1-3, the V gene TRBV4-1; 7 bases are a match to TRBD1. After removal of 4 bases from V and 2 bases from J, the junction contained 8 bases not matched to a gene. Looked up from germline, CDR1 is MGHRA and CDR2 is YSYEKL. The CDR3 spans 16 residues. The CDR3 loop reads CASSPWTGPTGNTIYF. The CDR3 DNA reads TGCGCCAGCAGCCCGTGGACAGGACCAACTGGAAACACCATATATTTT.

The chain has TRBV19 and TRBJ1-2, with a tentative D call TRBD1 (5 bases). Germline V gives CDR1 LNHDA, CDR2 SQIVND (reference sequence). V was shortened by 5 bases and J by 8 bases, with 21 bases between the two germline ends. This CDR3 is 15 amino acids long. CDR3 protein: CASSATGTLLRGYTF. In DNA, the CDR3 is TGTGCCAGTAGTGCGACCGGGACCCTTCTGCGGGGCTACACCTTC.